This is a list of T cell receptor beta chains from one sample in a study of T-cell reconstitution after alpha-beta-depleted transplantation in children. Via MiXCR, TCRdb re-called the PCR reads, giving one row per CDR3 protein. The table lists about 540,000 distinct CDR3 sequences, 15% to 20% of them singletons, with approximately 3% in the top ten. The source material was PBMCs from the stem cell graft donor, sampled from the stem cell graft. The receptor source for this set is a human donor who donated a stem cell graft to a child with acute lymphoblastic leukemia. The CDR3 runs from the conserved cysteine through the conserved F or W. Each record gives: V gene, clone size, J gene, D gene, CDR3 DNA, CDR3 protein. A D gene is named only where the DNA matches it firmly. Size tells how often a clone was seen (once, few, many) or the class of an expanded clone, and some rows leave it out.

TRBV9	NA	TRBJ1-1	NA	TGTGCCAGCAGCGTAGACGACCTATCCCCTGAAGCTTTCTTT	CASSVDDLSPEAFF
TRBV10-3	few	TRBJ2-3	NA	TGTGCCATCAGATCTAGCGCACTAGTCACAGATACGCAGTATTTT	CAIRSSALVTDTQYF
TRBV7-3	NA	TRBJ1-1	TRBD1	TGTGCCAGCAGCACGGGGACAGCGGAAGCTTTCTTT	CASSTGTAEAFF
TRBV5-6	many	TRBJ2-1	TRBD2	TGTGCCAGCAGCCCAGGGACTAGCGGGAGCAATGAGCAGTTCTTC	CASSPGTSGSNEQFF
TRBV28	NA	TRBJ2-1	TRBD2	TGTGCCAGCAGTTTCGGACTAGCGGGATATGAGCAGTTCTTC	CASSFGLAGYEQFF
TRBV3-1	NA	TRBJ2-7	NA	TGTGCCAGCAGCCAACAGGCGGGGGAGCAGTACTTC	CASSQQAGEQYF
TRBV6-1	few	TRBJ1-1	TRBD1	TGTGCCAGCATTCCAAGCCGGGACAGGCCGAACACTGAAGCTTTCTTT	CASIPSRDRPNTEAFF
TRBV27	NA	TRBJ2-1	TRBD2	TGTGCCAGCAGCCTAGGACTAGCGGGAGGGCCGCGGAATGAGCAGTTCTTC	CASSLGLAGGPRNEQFF
TRBV12-3/TRBV12-4	few	TRBJ1-4	NA	TGTGCCAGCAGCCCACAGGGACGCCCAACTAATGAAAAACTGTTTTTT	CASSPQGRPTNEKLFF
TRBV2	NA	TRBJ1-1	TRBD1	TGTGCCAGCTGGGGACAGGGGGCGGAAGCTTTCTTT	CASWGQGAEAFF
TRBV7-6	NA	TRBJ2-5	NA	TGTGCCAGCAGCTTATTTTCCCAAGAGACCCAGTACTTC	CASSLFSQETQYF
TRBV25-1	NA	TRBJ2-3	TRBD1	TGTGCCAGCAGTCCCCGACGACAGGGCTCAGATACGCAGTATTTT	CASSPRRQGSDTQYF
TRBV20-1	few	TRBJ1-2	TRBD1	TGCAGTGCTAGGGACAGGGGGGCCTATGGCTACACCTTC	CSARDRGAYGYTF
TRBV29-1	few	TRBJ2-1	NA	TGCAGCGTTGAAAAGGTGGGGCTAAGGAGGGCCAGCAATGAGCAGTTCTTC	CSVEKVGLRRASNEQFF
TRBV29-1	NA	TRBJ1-2	NA	TGCAGCGTCCAGTCAAACTATGGCTACACCTTC	CSVQSNYGYTF
TRBV27	NA	TRBJ2-1	NA	TGTGCCAGCAGTTCCAATAGCAATGAGCAGTTCTTC	CASSSNSNEQFF
TRBV7-8	many	TRBJ2-7	TRBD2	TGTGCCGGCTCTAGCGGGAGTGTTACCTACGAGCAGTACTTC	CAGSSGSVTYEQYF
TRBV12-3/TRBV12-4	few	TRBJ2-7	TRBD1	TGTGCCAGCAGCACCGGGACAGTAGGCGAGCAGTACTTC	CASSTGTVGEQYF
TRBV5-1	many	TRBJ2-1	NA	TGCGCCAGCAGCTTGGGTGGGCCCTACAATGAGCAGTTCTTC	CASSLGGPYNEQFF
TRBV12-3/TRBV12-4	many	TRBJ2-1	NA	TGTGCCAGCAGTTTCGGTTCCTACAATGAGCAGTTCTTC	CASSFGSYNEQFF
TRBV5-1	few	TRBJ1-4	NA	TGCGCCAGCAGCACCGGACAGCCGATTGAAAAACTGTTTTTT	CASSTGQPIEKLFF
TRBV19	NA	TRBJ1-5	NA	TGTGCCAGTAGTGCTCAATGGGGCAGGGACAATCAGCCCCAGCATTTT	CASSAQWGRDNQPQHF
TRBV6-5	NA	TRBJ2-1	NA	TGTGCCAGCAGTTACTCGCCACGCTCCTACAATGAGCAGTTCTTC	CASSYSPRSYNEQFF
TRBV6-5	few	TRBJ2-5	NA	TGTGCCAGCAGTTACGGAAGCCTTAACGGGGAGACCCAGTACTTC	CASSYGSLNGETQYF
TRBV2	NA	TRBJ1-1	NA	TGTGCCAGCAGTGTTACCACAGCTTTCTTT	CASSVTTAFF
TRBV20-1	NA	TRBJ1-2	NA	TGCAGTGTTAGAACGTCTCTTCCTAACGGCTACACCTTC	CSVRTSLPNGYTF
TRBV28	NA	TRBJ1-3	NA	TGTGCCAGCAGTTTTGAGACCTCTGGAAACACCATATATTTT	CASSFETSGNTIYF
TRBV5-1	NA	TRBJ2-3	TRBD2	TGCGCCAGCAGCTTAAAGACTAGCAGGATCACAGATACGCAGTATTTT	CASSLKTSRITDTQYF
TRBV12-3/TRBV12-4	NA	TRBJ2-3	NA	TGTGCCAGCAGTTTGAGGGGTTACCCCGGAGATACGCAGTATTTT	CASSLRGYPGDTQYF
TRBV7-9	NA	TRBJ1-1	NA	TGTGCCAGCGGCGAGAAGTATTATGAAGCTTTCTTT	CASGEKYYEAFF
TRBV6-1	few	TRBJ1-1	TRBD1	TGTGCCAGCAGCACCGGGACAGGGTTACCTGAAGCTTTCTTT	CASSTGTGLPEAFF
TRBV15	NA	TRBJ1-1	NA	TGTGCCACCAGCAGGGTACAGGGAATTCGGACTGAAGCTTTCTTT	CATSRVQGIRTEAFF
TRBV4-1	few	TRBJ1-5	NA	TGCGCCAGCAGCCAAGAAATTAGCCAGGGGAATCAGCCCCAGCATTTT	CASSQEISQGNQPQHF
TRBV5-1	NA	TRBJ2-1	TRBD2	TGCGCCAGCAGCTCGGCTAGCGGGAGGACGAGCTCCTACAATGAGCAGTTCTTC	CASSSASGRTSSYNEQFF
TRBV5-1	few	TRBJ2-5	NA	TGCGCCAGCAGCTCACCCTTAGGGGGATTTTCGTTGGAGACCCAGTACTTC	CASSSPLGGFSLETQYF
TRBV9	few	TRBJ2-7	TRBD1	TGTGCCAGCAGCCCAATCGGACAGGTCCTCGACGAGCAGTACTTC	CASSPIGQVLDEQYF
TRBV20-1	few	TRBJ2-5	TRBD1	TGCAGCGATCCTTGGGCGACAGGGGGCTACCCGACCCAGTACTTC	CSDPWATGGYPTQYF
TRBV10-1	NA	TRBJ1-1	NA	TGCGCCAGCAGTGATGTGGGGCTGGATTATCCTGAAGCTTTCTTT	CASSDVGLDYPEAFF
TRBV7-9	few	TRBJ1-5	TRBD1	TGTGCCAGCAGCGCTCCCGGGACAGGGGGAGAGTCCCAGCATTTT	CASSAPGTGGESQHF
TRBV6-1	few	TRBJ2-1	NA	TGTGCCACCGGGGAGTCCGAGGGCGACAATGAGCAGTTCTTC	CATGESEGDNEQFF
TRBV20-1	few	TRBJ2-3	NA	TGCAGTGCTTCCTACCTCGGGATACTGAGAACAGATACGCAGTATTTT	CSASYLGILRTDTQYF
TRBV12-3/TRBV12-4	NA	TRBJ2-5	NA	TGTGCCAGCAGTCCACCGGGACACCTCAGGAGGGGGACCCAGTACTTC	CASSPPGHLRRGTQYF
TRBV29-1	NA	TRBJ2-4	NA	TGCAGCATAGCAGTCGGAGCGAACATTCAGTACTTC	CSIAVGANIQYF
TRBV7-2	NA	TRBJ1-1	TRBD1	TGTGCCAGCAGCTTAGGATATTCGGAGACAGGGGCCACTGAAGCTTTCTTT	CASSLGYSETGATEAFF
TRBV20-1	few	TRBJ2-7	TRBD2	TGCAGTTCTTCCGGGACTAGCGGGCTTAGCTCCTACGAGCAGTACTTC	CSSSGTSGLSSYEQYF
TRBV14	NA	TRBJ2-5	NA	TGTGCCAGCAGCCAAGAGACCCTCCGGGGTGAGACCCAGTACTTC	CASSQETLRGETQYF
TRBV9	few	TRBJ2-2	NA	TGTGCCACGCGCAGGGACATGAACACCGGGGAGCTGTTTTTT	CATRRDMNTGELFF
TRBV12-3/TRBV12-4	few	TRBJ2-1	TRBD2	TGTGCCAGCAGTTTCTCGAGGACTAGCGGGAGGATGGGTGAGCAGTTCTTC	CASSFSRTSGRMGEQFF
TRBV5-1	NA	TRBJ2-7	NA	TGCGCCAGCAGCCAAAACACAGGGAGCCGGAGCGGTTTACTGTACTTC	CASSQNTGSRSGLLYF
TRBV2	few	TRBJ2-3	NA	TGTGCCAGCAGGAGGGCGGGTGGGTGGACTACAGATACGCAGTATTTT	CASRRAGGWTTDTQYF
TRBV13	NA	TRBJ1-2	TRBD1	TGTGCCAGCAGCAAGAAGACAGGGTGGAGTTGGGGCTATGGCTACACCTTC	CASSKKTGWSWGYGYTF
TRBV19	few	TRBJ1-1	TRBD1	TGTGCCAGTAGGACAGGGGGGGAAACTGAAGCTTTCTTT	CASRTGGETEAFF
TRBV4-1	NA	TRBJ2-2	NA	TGCGCCAGCAGCACTCTACGCGGCGGGGCCGGGAACACCGGGGAGCTGTTTTTT	CASSTLRGGAGNTGELFF
TRBV6-1	many	TRBJ2-1	TRBD2	TGTGCCAGCAGTGAGGCGGGGGGGTACAATGAGCAGTTCTTC	CASSEAGGYNEQFF
TRBV20-1	few	TRBJ2-3	TRBD2	TGCAGTGCCCGTTTAGCGGGAGGCGGGTCAGATACGCAGTATTTT	CSARLAGGGSDTQYF
TRBV5-1	NA	TRBJ2-5	TRBD2	TGCGCCAGCAGTCCGGGACTAGCGGGAGGGCCAGAGACCCAGTACTTC	CASSPGLAGGPETQYF
TRBV5-1	NA	TRBJ1-1	TRBD1	TGCGCCAGCAGCGGTGGGACAGGGGTTACTGAAGCTTTCTTT	CASSGGTGVTEAFF
TRBV20-1	NA	TRBJ1-6	TRBD1	TGCAGTGCTAGATTCCTCACAGGGGGCCATTCACCCCTCCACTTT	CSARFLTGGHSPLHF
TRBV3-1	few	TRBJ2-5	TRBD2	TGTGCCAGCAGCCAGGTGGGGACTAGCGGGAGATGGGGTGAGACCCAGTACTTC	CASSQVGTSGRWGETQYF
TRBV4-1	NA	TRBJ1-4	NA	TGCGCCAGCAGCCAACCCCCGGGACGCACTAATGAAAAACTGTTTTTT	CASSQPPGRTNEKLFF